This TCR beta chain stems from a study of early T cells in non-severe SARS-CoV-2 infection. Overall study context: Sequenced bulk RNA came from whole blood that was unsorted, and chains were unpaired.

This clonotype is termed medium-sized (0.01 to 0.1%). The antigen is not known. Tagging with unique molecular identifiers was applied to individual cDNA molecules. One entry per CDR3 protein, called by TCRdb with MiXCR from the 5' RACE reads. The repertoire holds under 50,000 distinct CDR3 sequences, around 5.2% seen once, with roughly 4.5% in the top ten. Study-wide results and caveats: Matches to VDJdb favored anti-spike CD8 responses and missed private and CD4 specificities.

J gave up 2 bases and V 4 bases, and 2 bases lay outside the gene matches. The CDR3 totals 15 residues. The germline V gene encodes CDR1 LGHDT and CDR2 YNNKEL (reference sequence). Material: whole blood. The chain uses TRBV3-1 and TRBJ2-3; 11 nucleotides match TRBD2. The source of this sequence is an adult who was a healthcare worker with PCR-confirmed SARS-CoV-2 infection or an uninfected control (not recorded which). CDR3 DNA sequence: TGTGCCAGCAGCCCTAGCGGGGGGCCCACAGATACGCAGTATTTT. This gives the protein CASSPSGGPTDTQYF.